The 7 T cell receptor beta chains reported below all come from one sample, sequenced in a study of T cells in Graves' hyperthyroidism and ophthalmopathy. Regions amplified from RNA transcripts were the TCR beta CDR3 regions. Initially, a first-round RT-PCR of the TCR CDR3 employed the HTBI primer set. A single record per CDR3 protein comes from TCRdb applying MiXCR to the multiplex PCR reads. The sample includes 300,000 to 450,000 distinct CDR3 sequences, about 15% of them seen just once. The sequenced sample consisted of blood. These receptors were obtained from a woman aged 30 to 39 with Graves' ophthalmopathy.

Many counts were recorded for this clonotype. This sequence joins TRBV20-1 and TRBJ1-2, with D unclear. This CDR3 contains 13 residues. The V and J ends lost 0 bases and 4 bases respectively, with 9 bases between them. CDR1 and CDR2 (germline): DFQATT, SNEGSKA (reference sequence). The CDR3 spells CSARDSMIYGYTF. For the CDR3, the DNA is TGCAGTGCTAGAGATAGCATGATCTATGGCTACACCTTC.

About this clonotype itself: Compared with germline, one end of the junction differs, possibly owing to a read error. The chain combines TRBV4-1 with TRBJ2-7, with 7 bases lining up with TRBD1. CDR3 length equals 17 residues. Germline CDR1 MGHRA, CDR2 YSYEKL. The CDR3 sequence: CASSQELRDRVTYEQHF. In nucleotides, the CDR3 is TGCGCCAGCAGCCAAGAGCTTCGAGACAGGGTTACCTACGAGCAGCACTTC.

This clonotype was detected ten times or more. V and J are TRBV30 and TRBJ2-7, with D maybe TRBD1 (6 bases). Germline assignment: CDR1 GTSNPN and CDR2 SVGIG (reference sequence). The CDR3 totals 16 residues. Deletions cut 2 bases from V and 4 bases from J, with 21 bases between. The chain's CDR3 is CAWSLLGARTGYEQYF. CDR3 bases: TGTGCCTGGAGTTTATTGGGGGCGCGAACGGGGTACGAGCAGTACTTC. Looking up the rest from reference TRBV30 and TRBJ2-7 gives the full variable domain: SQTIHQWPATLVQPVGSPLSLECTVEGTSNPNLYWYRQAAGRGLQLLFYSVGIGQISSEVPQNLSASRPQDRQFILSSKKLLLSDSGFYLCAWSLLGARTGYEQYFGPGTRLTVT.

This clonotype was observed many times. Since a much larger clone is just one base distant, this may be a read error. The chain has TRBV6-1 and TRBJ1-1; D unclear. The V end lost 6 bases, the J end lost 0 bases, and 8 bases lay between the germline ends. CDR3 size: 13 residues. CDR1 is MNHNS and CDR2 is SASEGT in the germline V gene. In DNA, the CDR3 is TGTGCCAGCAGATCGGACCTGAACACTGAAGCTTTCTTT. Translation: CASRSDLNTEAFF.

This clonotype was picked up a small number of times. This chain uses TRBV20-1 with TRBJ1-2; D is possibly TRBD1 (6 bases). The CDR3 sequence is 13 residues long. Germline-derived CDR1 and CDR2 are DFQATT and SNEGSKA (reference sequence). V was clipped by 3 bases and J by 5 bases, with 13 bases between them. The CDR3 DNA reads TGCAGTGCTAGGGACAGAAAAGAGTATGGCTACACCTTC. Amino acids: CSARDRKEYGYTF.

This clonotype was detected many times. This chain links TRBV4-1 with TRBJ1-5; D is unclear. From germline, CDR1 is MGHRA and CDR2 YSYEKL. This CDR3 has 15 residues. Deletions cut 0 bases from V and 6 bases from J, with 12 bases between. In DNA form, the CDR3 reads TGCGCCAGCAGCCAAGATAACTTAGTAGGTCAGCCCCAGCATTTT. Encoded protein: CASSQDNLVGQPQHF.

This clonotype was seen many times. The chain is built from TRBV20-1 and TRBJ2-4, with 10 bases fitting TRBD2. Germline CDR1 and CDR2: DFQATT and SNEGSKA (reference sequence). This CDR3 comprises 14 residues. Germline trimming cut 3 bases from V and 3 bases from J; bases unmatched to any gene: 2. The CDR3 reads CSASPSGGKNIQYF. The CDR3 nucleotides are TGCAGTGCTAGCCCTAGCGGGGGCAAAAACATTCAGTACTTC.